Following are 17 T cell receptor beta chains from one sample sequenced in a study of neurological immune-mediated disorders. TCRdb called the 5' RACE reads again in MiXCR, with one record for every CDR3 protein. The sample has approximately 65,000 distinct CDR3 sequences; about 4% are singletons. The sequenced sample consisted of PBMCs. Receptors were obtained from a man aged 50 to 60 with multiple sclerosis.

There are many counts of this clonotype. The chain is built from TRBV5-1 and TRBJ1-3; D is possibly TRBD1 (5 bases). This CDR3 comprises 15 residues. Germline V gene lookup returns CDR1 SGHRS and CDR2 YFSETQ. Trimming left V 1 base short and J 0 bases short, with 8 bases between. CDR3 bases: TGCGCCAGCAGCTTGCTGACAGCCTCTGGAAACACCATATATTTT. It encodes CASSLLTASGNTIYF.

This clonotype was found many times. The chain couples TRBV6-5 to TRBJ1-2; D possibly corresponds to TRBD1 (5 bases). This CDR3 contains 12 residues. The V and J ends lost 5 bases and 7 bases respectively, with 11 bases between them. Germline loops: CDR1 MNHEY, CDR2 SVGAGI. In DNA, the CDR3 is TGTGCCAGCAGTCCCCAGGGAATTGGCTACACCTTC. This encodes CASSPQGIGYTF.

On this clonotype: One end of the junction varies from germline; a read error may be responsible. The chain is built from TRBV20-1 and TRBJ1-5; the match to TRBD1 covers 10 bases. The germline CDR1 and CDR2 sequences are DFQATT and SNEGSKA (reference sequence). CDR3 length: 16 residues. The CDR3 sequence is CSARHRDRGNSQPQNF. The CDR3, as DNA: TGCAGTGCTAGACACCGGGACAGGGGTAATAGCCAGCCCCAGAATTTT.

The chain recombines TRBV6-5 with TRBJ2-5; TRBD1 matches at 7 bases. Germline lookup yields CDR1 MNHEY and CDR2 SVGAGI. The CDR3 is 15 residues long. V trimming: 4 bases; J trimming: 5 bases; junction bases outside the gene matches: 10. CDR3 in amino acids: CASSSGQVLRETQYF. DNA of the CDR3: TGTGCCAGCAGTTCAGGACAGGTCCTCAGGGAGACCCAGTACTTC.

This clonotype was seen repeatedly, ten times or more. The J gene is TRBJ2-1, the V gene TRBV7-9; TRBD2 matches 12 bases. The CDR3 consists of 17 residues. The trim removed 5 bases at V and 0 bases at J, leaving 5 bases unmatched. In germline, CDR1 is SEHNR, CDR2 FQNEAQ (reference sequence). CDR3 nucleotides: TGTGCCAGCAGCATCCAACTAGCGGGGGGCTCCTACAATGAGCAGTTCTTC. Translated, it gives CASSIQLAGGSYNEQFF.

The CDR3 region has the DNA TGTGCCAGCAGCTTAACGGCAAGTACGGGGACTGAAGCTTTCTTT. Translated: CASSLTASTGTEAFF. The rearrangement uses TRBV7-3 and TRBJ1-1; D remains unclear. The CDR3 consists of 15 residues. Germline V gene lookup returns CDR1 SGHTA and CDR2 FQGTGA. Deletions cut 0 bases from V and 5 bases from J, with 13 bases between. The full variable domain, in which reference TRBV7-3 and TRBJ1-1 provide the parts outside the CDR3, is GAGVSQTPSNKVTEKGKYVELRCDPISGHTALYWYRQSLGQGPEFLIYFQGTGAADDSGLPNDRFFAVRPEGSVSTLKIQRTERGDSAVYLCASSLTASTGTEAFFGQGTRLTVV.

This clonotype occurred many times. The rearrangement uses TRBV3-1 and TRBJ1-4, with 7 bases lining up with TRBD1. V lost 4 bases to trimming and J lost 5 bases; unmatched junction nucleotides: 7. The CDR3 totals 15 residues. Germline V gene data show CDR1 as LGHDT and CDR2 as YNNKEL (reference sequence). The CDR3 spells CASSPNSGQNEKLFF. The CDR3 nucleotides are TGTGCCAGCAGCCCTAACTCGGGACAGAATGAAAAACTGTTTTTT.

This clonotype was picked up many times. The gene calls are TRBV5-1 and TRBJ1-1, with D uncertain. The germline V gene encodes CDR1 SGHRS and CDR2 YFSETQ. Deletions cut 0 bases from V and 4 bases from J, with 19 bases between. This CDR3 has 17 amino acids. CDR3 sequence reads: CASSLARVRLEGTEAFF. For the CDR3, the DNA is TGCGCCAGCAGCTTGGCCCGGGTGCGGCTTGAAGGCACTGAAGCTTTCTTT.

This clonotype was recorded at least ten times. The chain is built from TRBV12-3 or TRBV12-4 and TRBJ1-1; D is uncertain. This CDR3 region has 11 residues. V lost 3 bases and J lost 4, with 3 bases in between. The CDR3 is CASSFSTEAFF. CDR3 in DNA: TGTGCCAGCAGTTTCAGCACTGAAGCTTTCTTT.

This clonotype was seen repeatedly, ten times or more. The V and J genes are TRBV6-2 or TRBV6-3 and TRBJ1-5, with a weak D call TRBD1 (6 bases). Germline values: CDR1 MNHEY, CDR2 SVGEGT. Deletions cut 2 bases from V and 3 bases from J, with 11 bases between. The CDR3 length is 15 residues. The CDR3, as DNA: TGTGCCAGCAGTTACCGACAGGTAGACAATCAGCCCCAGCATTTT. Its protein product is CASSYRQVDNQPQHF.

This clonotype was picked up many times. The chain joins TRBV12-3 or TRBV12-4 to TRBJ1-2, with D uncertain. The length of the CDR3 is 16 residues. The V end was cut by 4 bases, the J end by 2 bases, with 17 bases between. The CDR3 DNA sequence: TGTGCCAGCAGTTATAGTTTGGTGGCTGGGAACTATGGCTACACCTTC. Its protein product is CASSYSLVAGNYGYTF.

This clonotype was seen at least ten times. V usage is TRBV11-2 and J usage is TRBJ2-5, with a tentative D call TRBD2 (5 bases). The CDR3 is 15 amino acids. Trimming took off 5 bases at V and 5 bases at J, with 18 bases between the two ends. The germline V gene has CDR1 SGHAT and CDR2 FQNNGV. The CDR3 sequence is CASSQPGFSVETQYF. The CDR3 region has the DNA TGTGCCAGCAGCCAACCGGGATTTAGCGTGGAGACCCAGTACTTC.

This clonotype was detected many times. CDR3 sequence (DNA): TGTGCCAGCAGAATGACTAGCGGGGGGGAAGATACGCAGTATTTT. Its protein is CASRMTSGGEDTQYF. V is TRBV2 and J is TRBJ2-3, with 14 positions matching TRBD2. The CDR3 runs to 15 residues. The V segment lost 6 bases and the J segment 5 bases; nucleotides outside the gene matches: 4. Germline CDR1 and CDR2: SNHLY and FYNNEI. Full variable domain (remainder filled in from reference TRBV2 and TRBJ2-3): EPEVTQTPSHQVTQMGQEVILRCVPISNHLYFYWYRQILGQKVEFLVSFYNNEISEKSEIFDDQFSVERPDGSNFTLKIRSTKLEDSAMYFCASRMTSGGEDTQYFGPGTRLTVL.

This clonotype showed up many times. Here the CDR3 DNA reads TGCGCCAGCAGCTCAGGACAGAACACCGGGGAGCTGTTTTTT. Translation: CASSSGQNTGELFF. The chain uses TRBV5-1 and TRBJ2-2, with a tentative D call TRBD1 (5 bases). Germline V CDR1 and CDR2: SGHRS, YFSETQ. With 3 bases removed from V and 1 base from J, the gap between germline ends came to 7 bases. CDR3 size: 14 residues.

This clonotype has ten or more counts. The chain carries TRBV20-1 and TRBJ2-3; the match to TRBD1 covers 7 bases. Germline lookup yields CDR1 DFQATT and CDR2 SNEGSKA (reference sequence). The CDR3 totals 13 residues. After removal of 3 bases from V and 5 bases from J, the junction contained 5 bases not matched to a gene. The CDR3 is CSASPQGRDTQYF. CDR3 DNA sequence: TGCAGTGCTAGTCCACAGGGGCGAGATACGCAGTATTTT.

This clonotype has ten or more counts. V is TRBV6-5 and J is TRBJ2-7; tentatively, D is TRBD2 (6 bases). The germline V gene has CDR1 MNHEY and CDR2 SVGAGI. The CDR3 loop spans 14 amino acids. V lost 6 bases and J lost 0, with 12 bases in between. CDR3 loop: CASSHSGGSYEQYF. The CDR3 nucleotides are TGTGCCAGCAGCCACTCCGGGGGCTCCTACGAGCAGTACTTC.

This clonotype was detected ten times or more. The chain links TRBV5-1 to TRBJ1-2; D gene unclear. The germline gives CDR1 SGHRS, CDR2 YFSETQ. Trimming took off 4 bases at V and 2 bases at J, with 6 bases between the two ends. The length of the CDR3 is 12 residues. This CDR3 is CASSNENYGYTF. The CDR3 nucleotides read TGCGCCAGCAGCAATGAGAACTATGGCTACACCTTC.